Listed here is a single TCR beta chain. The antigen remains unidentified. Enrollment shut out patients with autoimmune disease history or systemic immunosuppression. Germline values: CDR1 MNHEY, CDR2 SVGAGI. The CDR3 covers 14 residues. Trimming took off 5 bases at V and 6 bases at J, with 16 bases between the two ends. Method: immunoSEQ multiplex PCR; TCRdb's copy keeps in-frame clones and lacks some. The sample records roughly 56,000 clones, about 84% being singletons. The data originate from a study of OX40 agonist ivuxolimab in advanced cancers. Looking at the study overall: Hepatocellular carcinoma, melanoma, renal cell or head and neck cancer was diagnosed in the dose-escalation patients. Study-wide points: Partial responders treated at 0.1-3.0 mg/kg exhibited clonal expansion among the lowest measured. Doses of 0.1 to 3.0 mg/kg were accompanied by clonal expansion of CD4+ and CD8+ blood T cells by week 6.

The TCR was taken from an adult with an advanced solid tumor such as melanoma, head and neck, liver or kidney cancer. Specimen: CD4+ or CD8+ T cells sorted from blood, collected in a trial of the OX40 agonist ivuxolimab. This rearrangement joins TRBV6-5 to TRBJ1-2, with D possibly TRBD1 on 6 matching bases. CDR3 in DNA: TGTGCCAGCAGTAACCCGGGGGGCGCGAATGGCTACACCTTC. As protein: CASSNPGGANGYTF.